One T cell receptor (beta chain) is described in this entry. Its target is unknown. This specimen belongs to a study of shared clonotypes between healthy human individuals. Study at large: Contributing individuals were two females and three males aged 18 to 49. Study findings and constraints: Clonotypes not shared had lower generation probabilities than those common to all four donors. For sorted subsets, rarefaction showed incomplete sequencing despite large depth.

Researchers ran the assay at a deep level. Some clones are missing from TCRdb's copy, which holds only in-frame ones; the method was immunoSEQ multiplex PCR. In the table there are about 2.3 million clones, about 92% of which are singletons. This CDR3 is built from 14 residues. The germline V gene has CDR1 SNHLY and CDR2 FYNNEI. V lost 8 bases to trimming and J lost 4 bases, with 12 bases between them. This receptor was obtained from a young man in good health. Some clones in this sample may be carry-over from other donors' samples. This chain joins TRBV2 and TRBJ2-6; D gene uncertain. The specimen sequenced was naive CD4+ T cells from PBMCs. Subset here: CD45RA+ positively selected. CDR3 residues: CASSPQRGANVLTF. CDR3 DNA sequence: TGTGCCAGCTCTCCTCAGAGGGGGGCCAACGTCCTGACTTTC. Variable domain in full (rest from reference TRBV2 and TRBJ2-6): EPEVTQTPSHQVTQMGQEVILRCVPISNHLYFYWYRQILGQKVEFLVSFYNNEISEKSEIFDDQFSVERPDGSNFTLKIRSTKLEDSAMYFCASSPQRGANVLTFGAGSRLTVL.